This TCR beta chain was captured in a study of shared clonotypes between healthy human individuals. Study-wide context: CD4 naive cells filled three plates per donor, CD4 memory three, CD8 naive two and CD8 memory one. Findings and limits, study-wide: Memory subsets had estimated richness that was generally smaller than that of naive subsets. Rarefaction analysis demonstrated incomplete sorted-subset sequencing notwithstanding large depth.

Profiled with immunoSEQ multiplex PCR; TCRdb holds only in-frame clones, not every one. The sample lists about 1 million clones, around four fifths seen once, with approximately 1.3% in the top ten. Memory CD4+ cells were the fraction left after CD45RA+ naive selection. CDR1 and CDR2 (germline): SGHRS, YFSETQ. The CDR3 has 14 amino acids. Turning to this clone: The antigen remains unidentified. A much larger clone lies one base from this, so it may be a read error.

This sequence originates from a man between 18 and 29 years old in good health. Sequencing was done on a sample of memory CD4+ T cells sorted from blood. As for subset: CD45RA-negative fraction. The chain carries TRBV5-1 and TRBJ1-4; D is ambiguous. CDR3 residues: CASSLGGRFEKLFF. The DNA for the CDR3 is TGTGCCAGCAGCTTGGGTGGGAGATTCGAAAAACTGTTTTTT.